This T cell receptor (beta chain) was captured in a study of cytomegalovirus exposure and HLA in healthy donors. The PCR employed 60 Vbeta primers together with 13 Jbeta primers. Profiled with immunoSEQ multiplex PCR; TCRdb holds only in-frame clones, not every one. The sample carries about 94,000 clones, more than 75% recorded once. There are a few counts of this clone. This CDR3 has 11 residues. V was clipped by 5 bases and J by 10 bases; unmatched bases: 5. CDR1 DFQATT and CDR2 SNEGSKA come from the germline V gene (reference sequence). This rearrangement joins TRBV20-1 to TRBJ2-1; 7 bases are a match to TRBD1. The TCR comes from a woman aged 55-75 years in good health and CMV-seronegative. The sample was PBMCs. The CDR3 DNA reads TGCAGTGCTGGCAGGGGGACCGAGCAGTTCTTC. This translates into CSAGRGTEQFF.